This T cell receptor (beta chain) is from a study of cytomegalovirus exposure and HLA in healthy donors. Notes on the study in general: The classifier was said to identify cytomegalovirus status with high specificity and sensitivity. Confirmation in vitro established that three CMV-associated chains were specific for CMV antigens. Generally TCR sequences proved uncommon, though certain public TCRs appeared in numerous donors. The study labeled 170 or so TCR beta chains cytomegalovirus-associated.

The table came from immunoSEQ multiplex PCR; TCRdb's copy has only in-frame clones and leaves some out. This table holds about 150,000 clones, about 86% found once. Unmatched junction bases numbered 2, after V lost 4 bases and J lost 1 base. This CDR3 has 16 residues. The germline CDR1 and CDR2 sequences are LGHNA and YNFKEQ. On this clone: Its target is unknown.

This chain links TRBV4-2 with TRBJ2-1; 12 bases map to TRBD2. Sequenced input: PBMCs. The receptor was derived from a human donor in good health. CDR3 sequence: CASSPGTSGSYNEQFF. Written as DNA, the CDR3 is TGTGCCAGCAGCCCCGGGACTAGCGGGTCCTACAATGAGCAGTTCTTC.